The clone carrying this TCR beta chain was seen at least ten times. This record comes from a study of blood T cells in healthy people across ages. The CDR3 contains 19 residues. CDR1 is SGHRS and CDR2 is YFSETQ in the germline V gene. V lost 1 base and J 6 bases, leaving 25 bases between the germline ends. Primed by a sample-barcoded 5' primer and a J-beta primer mix, a second PCR proceeded for roughly 6 to 12 cycles. TCRdb independently ran MiXCR on the 5' RACE reads; one entry per CDR3 protein. The sample consists of about 1.1 million distinct CDR3 sequences, around two fifths of them appearing once. Per individual sample, total RNA of at least 5.5 micrograms was extracted.

The sequenced sample consisted of blood. The clonotype was recovered from a man aged 18 to 30 in good health. V gene TRBV5-1 combines with J gene TRBJ1-4; D unclear. The CDR3 DNA reads as TGCGCCAGCAGCTTGTCCCCCCCCCACCGGCTGACCTCAGATGAAAAACTGTTTTTT. It codes for CASSLSPPHRLTSDEKLFF.